The 17 T cell receptor beta chains in this list originate from one sample, sequenced in a study of cytomegalovirus exposure and HLA in healthy donors. PCR used 60 Vbeta primers and 13 Jbeta primers. Here immunoSEQ multiplex PCR was the method, and the copy in TCRdb shows in-frame clones only, minus some. The data contain 90,000 to 100,000 clones, around 77% of them seen just once; the ten biggest clones take up less than 10%. Sequenced sample: PBMCs. The receptor set was obtained from a female donor in good health and CMV-seronegative.

This clone was seen only a few times. The chain is built from TRBV6-5 and TRBJ1-5; a possible D gene is TRBD1 (5 bases). This CDR3 contains 15 residues. Germline loops: CDR1 MNHEY, CDR2 SVGAGI. Trimming pared 1 base from V and 1 base from J, leaving 8 bases between. The CDR3 DNA follows: TGTGCCAGCAGTTACTGGGGCAGGAGCAATCAGCCCCAGCATTTT. It translates to CASSYWGRSNQPQHF.

The chain joins TRBV4-2 to TRBJ2-1; TRBD2 matches 12 bases. The CDR3 is 15 residues long. Trimming at V came to 1 base and at J to 8 bases, leaving 3 bases not matched to a gene. Per the germline V gene, CDR1 is LGHNA and CDR2 is YNFKEQ. CDR3 DNA: TGTGCCAGCAGCCAAGGGACTAGCGGGATCTATGAGCAGTTCTTC. Translation: CASSQGTSGIYEQFF.

This rearrangement joins TRBV30 to TRBJ1-1; no reliable D call. Germline CDR1 and CDR2: GTSNPN and SVGIG (reference sequence). V lost 8 bases and J 5 bases, leaving 15 bases between the germline ends. The CDR3 sequence is 12 residues long. CDR3 amino acids: CANGVRGTEAFF. DNA of the CDR3: TGTGCCAATGGAGTACGGGGAACTGAAGCTTTCTTT.

This chain joins TRBV28 and TRBJ2-7, with a tentative D call TRBD1 (5 bases). Trimming took off 5 bases at V and 2 bases at J, with 13 bases between the two ends. Germline-derived CDR1 and CDR2 are MDHEN and SYDVKM. The CDR3 has 14 residues. DNA of the CDR3: TGTGCCAGCAGTGCCGCAGGGAATACCTACGAGCAGTACTTC. Its protein product is CASSAAGNTYEQYF. Based on the CDR3 plus reference TRBV28 and TRBJ2-7, the full variable domain is DVKVTQSSRYLVKRTGEKVFLECVQDMDHENMFWYRQDPGLGLRLIYFSYDVKMKEKGDIPEGYSVSREKKERFSLILESASTNQTSMYLCASSAAGNTYEQYFGPGTRLTVT.

This clone was detected a few times. The rearrangement joins TRBV7-9 to TRBJ1-3; D ambiguous. The V gene lost 5 bases and the J gene lost 0 bases, with 5 bases spanning the gap. This CDR3 has 13 residues. The germline V gene has CDR1 SEHNR and CDR2 FQNEAQ (reference sequence). The CDR3 reads CASSHYSGNTIYF. Written as DNA, the CDR3 is TGTGCCAGCAGCCACTACTCTGGAAACACCATATATTTT. The full variable domain, its missing parts supplied by reference TRBV7-9 and TRBJ1-3, is DTGVSQNPRHKITKRGQNVTFRCDPISEHNRLYWYRQTLGQGPEFLTYFQNEAQLEKSRLLSDRFSAERPKGSFSTLEIQRTEQGDSAMYLCASSHYSGNTIYFGEGSWLTVV.

The rearrangement links TRBV7-6 to TRBJ2-7; 8 bases fit TRBD1. Germline CDR1 reads SGHVS; CDR2 reads FNYEAQ. The CDR3 sequence is 16 residues long. The V segment lost 2 bases and the J segment 0 bases; nucleotides outside the gene matches: 6. The CDR3 nucleotides read TGTGCCAGCAGCTTACAAACAGGGGGACTCTCCTACGAGCAGTACTTC. It translates to CASSLQTGGLSYEQYF.

The J gene is TRBJ1-1, the V gene TRBV29-1; no reliable D call. Germline V gene lookup returns CDR1 SQVTM and CDR2 ANQGSEA. The CDR3 is made up of 13 amino acids. With 7 bases removed from V and 4 bases from J, the gap between germline ends came to 16 bases. CDR3 amino acids: CSAQAGSGTEAFF. The CDR3 DNA sequence: TGCAGCGCCCAAGCGGGGTCGGGCACTGAAGCTTTCTTT.

The chain recombines TRBV11-3 with TRBJ2-7; a possible D gene is TRBD2 (6 bases). V dropped 5 bases and J dropped 2 bases, with 16 bases sitting between them. The CDR3 covers 15 residues. Germline assignment: CDR1 SGHNT and CDR2 YENEEA. The CDR3 DNA reads as TGTGCCAGCAGCACTGGCTCCTCGGGGGCCTACGAGCAGTACTTC. Translating gives CASSTGSSGAYEQYF.

This clone was recorded only once. The V gene is TRBV7-6, the J gene TRBJ1-4; the D is unclear. Trimming removed 6 bases from V and 5 bases from J, with 25 bases in between. The germline CDR1 and CDR2 sequences are SGHVS and FNYEAQ. The CDR3 loop spans 18 amino acids. CDR3 DNA: TGTGCCAGCAGTGAGGCTAGTGGTCTCCTAGTCGACAATGAAAAACTGTTTTTT. It yields the protein CASSEASGLLVDNEKLFF.

A word on this clone: One junction end disagrees with the germline gene, perhaps due to a read error. DNA for the CDR3: TGTTCCAGCAGCCCGAACCCAGGGGCCGGAGAGACCCAGTACTTC. Translating it yields CSSSPNPGAGETQYF. This chain joins TRBV7-9 and TRBJ2-5; D may be TRBD1 (6 bases). This CDR3 is 15 amino acids long. Germline V lookup: CDR1 SEHNR, CDR2 FQNEAQ (reference sequence). The full variable domain, completed using reference TRBV7-9 and TRBJ2-5, is DTGVSQNPRHKITKRGQNVTFRCDPISEHNRLYWYRQTLGQGPEFLTYFQNEAQLEKSRLLSDRFSAERPKGSFSTLEIQRTEQGDSAMYLCSSSPNPGAGETQYFGPGTRLLVL.

The chain employs TRBV5-1 and TRBJ2-5; unclear D gene. The J call may be mistaken, given a closer DNA end match to TRBJ2-7. Germline loops: CDR1 SGHRS, CDR2 YFSETQ. This CDR3 contains 16 residues. The chain's CDR3 is CASSLQLTLNAYEQYF. DNA of the CDR3: TGCGCCAGCAGCCTCCAGTTAACACTAAACGCCTACGAGCAGTACTTC.

This clone was picked up a small number of times. The chain carries TRBV2 and TRBJ2-7; unclear D gene. The CDR3 has 16 amino acids. Trimming removed 3 bases from V and 5 bases from J, with 20 bases in between. Germline V gene lookup returns CDR1 SNHLY and CDR2 FYNNEI. The CDR3 nucleotides are TGTGCCAGCAGTGACAGGATTATCACTGGTTACCACGAGCAGTACTTC. This codes for CASSDRIITGYHEQYF.

The V call is TRBV7-2, the J call TRBJ2-5; 7 bases agree with TRBD2. Germline loops: CDR1 SGHTA, CDR2 FQGNSA. The trim removed 4 bases at V and 9 bases at J, leaving 5 bases unmatched. The length of the CDR3 is 12 residues. The CDR3 nucleotides are TGTGCCAGCAGCTCCGAGCGGGGTTCCCAGTACTTC. Its protein product is CASSSERGSQYF.

The CDR3 protein is CSVAETDTQYF. The CDR3 coding sequence is TGCAGCGTTGCGGAGACAGATACGCAGTATTTT. The rearrangement links TRBV29-1 to TRBJ2-3; no firm D call. The CDR3 totals 11 residues. Trimming cost V 4 bases and J 3 bases, with 5 bases left between them. Germline CDR1 is SQVTM and CDR2 is ANQGSEA.

This chain links TRBV18 with TRBJ1-2; the match to TRBD1 covers 9 bases. The CDR3 totals 13 residues. CDR1 and CDR2 from the germline V gene are KGHSH and LQKENI. Germline trimming cut 6 bases from V and 6 bases from J; bases unmatched to any gene: 5. CDR3 sequence (DNA): TGTGCCAGCTCCCCAAGGACAGGGGATGGCTACACCTTC. As protein: CASSPRTGDGYTF.

The chain combines TRBV6-1 with TRBJ1-2; D not resolved. The ends were cut back, 4 bases at V and 2 bases at J, with 8 bases in the middle. Germline loops: CDR1 MNHNS, CDR2 SASEGT. CDR3 length: 13 amino acids. Here the CDR3 reads CASSAGENYGYTF. The CDR3 nucleotides read TGTGCCAGCAGTGCGGGAGAAAACTATGGCTACACCTTC.

The chain carries TRBV5-5 and TRBJ1-1, with 9 bases matching TRBD1. Looked up from germline, CDR1 is SGHKS and CDR2 is YYEKEE (reference sequence). The CDR3 length is 13 residues. Germline trimming cut 5 bases from V and 5 bases from J; bases unmatched to any gene: 4. CDR3 DNA: TGTGCCAGCAGTTCGGACAGGGGAACTGAAGCTTTCTTT. It encodes CASSSDRGTEAFF.